This is a list of T cell receptor beta chains from one sample in a study of blood T cell repertoires in COVID-19. Produced via immunoSEQ multiplex PCR; TCRdb's table is partial and in-frame only. Among some 90,000 clones listed, roughly 72% were seen once. The sample comprised peripheral blood. Source of these receptors: a woman aged 60-70 years in a cohort sampled during active or convalescent COVID-19. The CDR3 runs from the conserved cysteine through the conserved F or W. The D gene is left open where the match is weak. Size values are once, few and many counts, or a class for expanded clones, and some rows have none.

J | D | V | size | CDR3 | DNA
TRBJ1-4 | . | TRBV6-6 | . | CASTLKEKLFF | TGTGCCAGCACGTTAAAAGAAAAACTGTTTTTT
TRBJ1-5 | . | TRBV7-2 | many | CASSPWAQSNQPQHF | TGTGCCAGCAGTCCCTGGGCCCAGAGCAATCAGCCCCAGCATTTT
TRBJ1-1 | TRBD1 | TRBV27 | . | CASRTGTGVSLNTEAFF | TGTGCCAGCAGAACCGGGACAGGGGTTTCCCTGAACACTGAAGCTTTCTTT
TRBJ2-1 | . | TRBV15 | . | CATSGGTYNEQFF | TGTGCCACCAGCGGGGGGACCTATAATGAGCAGTTCTTC
TRBJ1-3 | . | TRBV6-6 | . | CASSYRDFGNTIYF | TGTGCCAGCAGTTACCGGGACTTTGGAAACACCATATATTTT
TRBJ2-5 | . | TRBV7-9 | . | CASSPMAGQETQYF | TGTGCCAGCAGCCCAATGGCGGGCCAAGAGACCCAGTACTTC
TRBJ2-7 | . | TRBV21-1 | medium-sized | CASSKAQEGPNYEQYF | TGTGCCAGCAGCAAAGCGCAAGAGGGCCCCAACTACGAGCAGTACTTC
TRBJ1-4 | . | TRBV5-6 | . | CASSQWDLPQLVFF | TGTGCCAGCAGCCAGTGGGACTTACCCCAATTGGTGTTTTTT
TRBJ2-1 | . | TRBV29-1 | . | CSVERLSSYNEQFF | TGCAGCGTTGAACGGTTAAGCTCCTACAATGAGCAGTTCTTC
TRBJ1-2 | . | TRBV19 | . | CASSMGLNPYGYTF | TGTGCCAGTAGTATGGGACTCAATCCTTATGGCTACACCTTC
TRBJ1-2 | . | TRBV29-1 | . | CSVAGGVARRGGYTF | TGCAGCGTCGCGGGGGGGGTCGCAAGGCGCGGAGGCTACACCTTC
TRBJ1-4 | . | TRBV7-6 | . | CASSSPQQGNEKLFF | TGTGCCAGCAGCTCACCTCAACAGGGTAATGAAAAACTGTTTTTT
TRBJ2-7 | . | TRBV12-3/TRBV12-4 | . | CASSFAGGTQYF | TGTGCCAGCAGTTTCGCCGGCGGAACCCAGTACTTC
TRBJ1-1 | . | TRBV7-2 | . | CASSLRSGFAPNTEAFF | TGTGCCAGCAGCTTACGGTCAGGGTTCGCACCGAACACTGAAGCTTTCTTT
TRBJ1-6 | TRBD1 | TRBV7-2 | few | CASSLGTANSPLHF | TGTGCCAGCAGCCTTGGGACAGCTAATTCACCCCTCCACTTT
TRBJ2-7 | . | TRBV12-2 | . | CASRLAREQYEQYF | TGTGCAAGTCGCTTAGCGAGGGAGCAATACGAGCAGTACTTC
TRBJ2-1 | TRBD2 | TRBV4-2 | . | CASSRRTSGGAMDEQFF | TGTGCCAGCAGCCGGAGGACTAGCGGGGGGGCCATGGATGAGCAGTTCTTC
TRBJ2-3 | TRBD1 | TRBV5-1 | . | CASSLVYRGSSTDTQYF | TGCGCCAGCAGCTTGGTTTACAGGGGTTCTAGCACAGATACGCAGTATTTT
TRBJ1-1 | TRBD1 | TRBV4-3 | . | CASSPIGQGTTEAFF | TGCGCCAGCAGCCCAATTGGACAGGGAACGACTGAAGCTTTCTTT
TRBJ1-5 | TRBD1 | TRBV2 | few | CASSQQGGRKDQPQHF | TGTGCCAGCAGTCAACAGGGGGGACGTAAGGATCAGCCCCAGCATTTT
TRBJ2-3 | . | TRBV9 | few | CASSDWSTDTQYF | TGTGCCAGCAGTGACTGGAGCACAGATACGCAGTATTTT
TRBJ2-5 | . | TRBV11-3 | . | CASSLYKETQYF | TGTGCCAGCAGCTTATATAAAGAGACCCAGTACTTC
TRBJ2-5 | . | TRBV6-5 | . | CASTGRRETQYF | TGTGCCAGCACTGGAAGGCGGGAGACCCAGTACTTC
TRBJ2-2 | TRBD1 | TRBV18 | . | CASSPGQGRWPGELFF | TGTGCCAGCTCGCCCGGACAGGGAAGATGGCCCGGGGAGCTGTTTTTT
TRBJ1-2 | . | TRBV7-9 | many | CASSPPLPNRSYGYTF | TGTGCCAGCAGCCCACCACTCCCCAACAGGAGCTATGGCTACACCTTC
TRBJ2-7 | . | TRBV2 | . | CASSEGQLYEQYF | TGTGCCAGCAGTGAAGGACAGCTATACGAGCAGTACTTC
TRBJ2-7 | TRBD2 | TRBV5-1 | . | CASSLEGLAGTYEQYF | TGCGCCAGCAGCTTGGAGGGACTAGCGGGGACCTACGAGCAGTACTTC
TRBJ1-4 | TRBD1 | TRBV7-9 | once | CASSFGQVNEKLFF | TGTGCCAGCAGCTTTGGACAGGTTAATGAAAAACTGTTTTTT
TRBJ1-4 | TRBD1 | TRBV7-6 | . | CASSLTGTGRGKLFF | TGTGCCAGCAGCTTAACCGGGACAGGGCGGGGAAAACTGTTTTTT
TRBJ1-3 | . | TRBV5-6 | once | CASSLFPNGNTIYF | TGTGCCAGCAGCTTGTTCCCCAATGGAAACACCATATATTTT
TRBJ1-1 | TRBD1 | TRBV4-2 | . | CASSPSDRENTEAFF | TGTGCCAGCAGCCCATCGGACAGGGAGAACACTGAAGCTTTCTTT
TRBJ2-6 | TRBD1 | TRBV19 | once | CASTHRVGGTTGANVLTF | TGTGCCAGTACCCACAGGGTAGGGGGCACAACTGGGGCCAACGTCCTGACTTTC
TRBJ2-7 | TRBD1 | TRBV19 | . | CASSLTDRGYEQYF | TGTGCCAGTTCGTTGACGGACAGGGGCTACGAGCAGTACTTC
TRBJ2-5 | TRBD1 | TRBV6-1 | once | CASSEFGTGKETQYF | TGTGCCAGCAGTGAATTCGGGACAGGGAAAGAGACCCAGTACTTC
TRBJ2-3 | . | TRBV6-1 | . | CASSELGRTDTQYF | TGTGCCAGCAGTGAACTCGGCAGGACAGATACGCAGTATTTT
TRBJ2-1 | . | TRBV28 | few | CASSSGTPWSEQFF | TGTGCCAGCAGTTCGGGAACCCCTTGGAGTGAGCAGTTCTTC
TRBJ2-5 | . | TRBV11-2 | . | CASSLGVGSSPGETQYF | TGTGCCAGCAGCTTAGGTGTCGGATCCAGTCCCGGGGAGACCCAGTACTTC
TRBJ2-7 | . | TRBV10-3 | . | CAISYREGPYEQYF | TGTGCCATCAGCTACAGGGAAGGTCCCTACGAGCAGTACTTC
TRBJ1-2 | . | TRBV5-1 | . | CASSLEFPGGNYGYTF | TGCGCCAGCAGCTTGGAGTTCCCGGGGGGTAACTATGGCTACACCTTC
TRBJ2-5 | . | TRBV19 | . | CASSIGGSSGPPYF | TGTGCCAGTAGTATAGGGGGCAGCTCGGGTCCCCCGTACTTC
TRBJ2-7 | TRBD1 | TRBV5-1 | . | CASSLNGQGIYEQYF | TGCGCCAGCAGCTTAAATGGACAGGGTATCTACGAGCAGTACTTC
TRBJ1-3 | TRBD1 | TRBV28 | . | CASSPGTGRNTIYF | TGTGCCAGCAGCCCCGGGACAGGTAGAAACACCATATATTTT